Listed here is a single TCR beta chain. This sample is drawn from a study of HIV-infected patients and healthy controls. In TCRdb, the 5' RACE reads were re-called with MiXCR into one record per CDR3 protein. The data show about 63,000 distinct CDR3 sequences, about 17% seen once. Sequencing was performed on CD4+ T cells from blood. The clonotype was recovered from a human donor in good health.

CDR3 DNA: TGCAGTGCTATTGGCGGGGCCCAAGAGACCCAGTACTTC. Translating it yields CSAIGGAQETQYF. The chain carries TRBV20-1 and TRBJ2-5; a weak D match, TRBD2 (6 bases). Trimming removed 4 bases at V and 1 base at J, with 10 bases between. CDR3 length equals 13 residues. Germline V gene sequence: CDR1 DFQATT, CDR2 SNEGSKA (reference sequence).